This is a list of T cell receptor beta chains from one sample in a study of CD8 T cells in ankylosing spondylitis. TCRdb re-called the 5' RACE reads with MiXCR, one entry per CDR3 protein. The sample holds some 840,000 distinct CDR3 sequences, 10% to 15% seen once. Sequenced input: blood, either unsorted or a sorted T cell fraction (not recorded which). Receptors originate from a male donor with ankylosing spondylitis. Both conserved end residues are part of each CDR3. Fields, in order: V gene, J gene, clone size, D gene, CDR3 DNA, CDR3 protein. The D gene is left open where the match is weak. Clone size appears in some rows only: once, few, many, or a class for an expanded clone.

V gene: TRBV9; J gene: TRBJ2-5; clone size: few; D gene: TRBD2; CDR3 DNA: TGTGCCAGCAGCGGTCGGACTAGCCAAGAGACCCAGTACTTC; CDR3 protein: CASSGRTSQETQYF
V gene: TRBV20-1; J gene: TRBJ1-4; clone size: few; D gene: -; CDR3 DNA: TGCAGTGCTAGAGATCTCTTCGGCGGGGGGACTAATGAAAAACTGTTTTTT; CDR3 protein: CSARDLFGGGTNEKLFF
V gene: TRBV12-3/TRBV12-4; J gene: TRBJ2-1; clone size: few; D gene: -; CDR3 DNA: TGTGCCAGCTCCCCTAGGGGTAGCGATTTCGATGAGCAGTTCTTC; CDR3 protein: CASSPRGSDFDEQFF
V gene: TRBV13; J gene: TRBJ2-7; clone size: many; D gene: -; CDR3 DNA: TGTGCCAGCAGCTTATCGAGGGTCGAGCAGTACTTC; CDR3 protein: CASSLSRVEQYF
V gene: TRBV5-1; J gene: TRBJ2-7; clone size: few; D gene: TRBD2; CDR3 DNA: TGCGCCAGCAGCTTGGTCCTAGCGGGAGCTTATCGAGAGCAGTACTTC; CDR3 protein: CASSLVLAGAYREQYF
V gene: TRBV7-2; J gene: TRBJ2-5; clone size: many; D gene: -; CDR3 DNA: TGTGCCAGCAGCTTAGTTCTCCAAGAGACCCAGTACTTC; CDR3 protein: CASSLVLQETQYF
V gene: TRBV10-3; J gene: TRBJ2-3; clone size: few; D gene: -; CDR3 DNA: TGTGCCATCAGTGTGGGACCGGCAGATACGCAGTATTTT; CDR3 protein: CAISVGPADTQYF
V gene: TRBV10-3; J gene: TRBJ1-6; clone size: many; D gene: TRBD1; CDR3 DNA: TGTGCCATCAGACCCTCCGGGACAGGGGACTCACCCCTCCACTTT; CDR3 protein: CAIRPSGTGDSPLHF
V gene: TRBV6-1; J gene: TRBJ1-1; clone size: -; D gene: -; CDR3 DNA: TGTGCCAGCAGACGGGGTGAGATGAACACTGAAGCTTTCTTT; CDR3 protein: CASRRGEMNTEAFF
V gene: TRBV6-5; J gene: TRBJ2-7; clone size: few; D gene: -; CDR3 DNA: TGTGCCAGCAGATCCAACAGGGACGGACAGTACTTC; CDR3 protein: CASRSNRDGQYF
V gene: TRBV12-3/TRBV12-4; J gene: TRBJ1-1; clone size: few; D gene: -; CDR3 DNA: TGTGCCAGCAGTGGAGGTCCCTCGAGGGCTTTCTTT; CDR3 protein: CASSGGPSRAFF
V gene: TRBV20-1; J gene: TRBJ1-1; clone size: few; D gene: -; CDR3 DNA: TGCAGTGCTAGAGATCGGGCTCCTTTT; CDR3 protein: CSARDRAPF
V gene: TRBV9; J gene: TRBJ2-7; clone size: few; D gene: TRBD2; CDR3 DNA: TGTGCCAGCAGCGTAGATGTAGCGGGGGTCTACGAGCAGTACTTC; CDR3 protein: CASSVDVAGVYEQYF
V gene: TRBV6-5; J gene: TRBJ2-1; clone size: -; D gene: TRBD2; CDR3 DNA: TGTGCCAGCAGTTACCGCCAACAGCGGGAGTACCATGAGCAGTTCTTC; CDR3 protein: CASSYRQQREYHEQFF
V gene: TRBV7-9; J gene: TRBJ1-1; clone size: few; D gene: -; CDR3 DNA: TGTGCCAGCAGCTTACGAGTGGACACTGAAGCTTTCTTT; CDR3 protein: CASSLRVDTEAFF
V gene: TRBV20-1; J gene: TRBJ2-4; clone size: -; D gene: -; CDR3 DNA: TGCAGTGCTTTCAGTGAACAGGAAAACATTCAGTACTTC; CDR3 protein: CSAFSEQENIQYF
V gene: TRBV20-1; J gene: TRBJ2-3; clone size: -; D gene: -; CDR3 DNA: TGCAGTGCCCCCTACATAGATACGCAGTATTTT; CDR3 protein: CSAPYIDTQYF
V gene: TRBV10-3; J gene: TRBJ2-7; clone size: -; D gene: -; CDR3 DNA: TGTGCCATCAGTGAGTCGAAGGGAATGAGCTCCTACGAGCAGTACTTC; CDR3 protein: CAISESKGMSSYEQYF
V gene: TRBV20-1; J gene: TRBJ2-1; clone size: few; D gene: TRBD1; CDR3 DNA: TGCAGTGCTAGAGGGCCTAACAGGGGGATCTACAATGAGCAGTTCTTC; CDR3 protein: CSARGPNRGIYNEQFF
V gene: TRBV6-6; J gene: TRBJ1-3; clone size: -; D gene: -; CDR3 DNA: TGTGCCAGCAGTTACTCGATGGGAAACACCATATATTTT; CDR3 protein: CASSYSMGNTIYF
V gene: TRBV18; J gene: TRBJ1-1; clone size: few; D gene: TRBD1; CDR3 DNA: TGTGCCAGCTCACGGCCGACAGGGAGGAACACTGAAGCTTTCTTT; CDR3 protein: CASSRPTGRNTEAFF
V gene: TRBV7-9; J gene: TRBJ2-5; clone size: few; D gene: -; CDR3 DNA: TGTGCCAGCAGCCCAGGGCAGGGGTGGCAAGAGACCCAGTACTTC; CDR3 protein: CASSPGQGWQETQYF
V gene: TRBV5-1; J gene: TRBJ1-1; clone size: many; D gene: -; CDR3 DNA: TGCGCCAGCAGCCCAGGACAGCGGAACACTGAAGCTTTCTTT; CDR3 protein: CASSPGQRNTEAFF
V gene: TRBV12-3/TRBV12-4; J gene: TRBJ1-1; clone size: few; D gene: TRBD1; CDR3 DNA: TGTGCCAGCAGCCCGTCCACACAGGGGATAGCTTTCTTT; CDR3 protein: CASSPSTQGIAFF
V gene: TRBV20-1; J gene: TRBJ1-2; clone size: few; D gene: -; CDR3 DNA: TGCAGTGCCCCATTAGGGGGGCGGACGGGCAACTATGGCTACACCTTC; CDR3 protein: CSAPLGGRTGNYGYTF
V gene: TRBV20-1; J gene: TRBJ2-3; clone size: many; D gene: -; CDR3 DNA: TGCAGTGCTAGAATGGGAACCAACACAGATACGCAGTATTTT; CDR3 protein: CSARMGTNTDTQYF
V gene: TRBV29-1; J gene: TRBJ2-5; clone size: few; D gene: -; CDR3 DNA: TGCAGCGTTGTTCAGACCGTGGAGACCCAGTACTTC; CDR3 protein: CSVVQTVETQYF
V gene: TRBV6-6; J gene: TRBJ1-5; clone size: few; D gene: -; CDR3 DNA: TGTGCCAGCACCGCCCTAAGGGATCAGCCCCAGCATTTT; CDR3 protein: CASTALRDQPQHF
V gene: TRBV20-1; J gene: TRBJ2-1; clone size: few; D gene: TRBD2; CDR3 DNA: TGCAGTGCTGGCTTTAGCGGGGGGGCTTACAATGAGCAGTTCTTC; CDR3 protein: CSAGFSGGAYNEQFF
V gene: TRBV20-1; J gene: TRBJ2-7; clone size: -; D gene: -; CDR3 DNA: TGCAGTGCTAGCGGGACACACTACTCCTACGAGCAGTACTTC; CDR3 protein: CSASGTHYSYEQYF
V gene: TRBV29-1; J gene: TRBJ1-3; clone size: few; D gene: -; CDR3 DNA: TGCAGCGTTGGCTCCGGTGGGGACTCTGGAAACACCATATATTTT; CDR3 protein: CSVGSGGDSGNTIYF
V gene: TRBV5-5; J gene: TRBJ1-3; clone size: few; D gene: -; CDR3 DNA: TGTGCCAGCAGCTTGGAAGGGCGCGGAAACACCATATATTTT; CDR3 protein: CASSLEGRGNTIYF
V gene: TRBV5-1; J gene: TRBJ1-2; clone size: -; D gene: TRBD1; CDR3 DNA: TGCGCCAGCAGCTTGGACAGGGGTGTAAGTGGCTACACCTTC; CDR3 protein: CASSLDRGVSGYTF
V gene: TRBV9; J gene: TRBJ1-2; clone size: few; D gene: -; CDR3 DNA: TGTGCCAGCAGCCCTCGATTGGAAAACTATGGCTACACCTTC; CDR3 protein: CASSPRLENYGYTF
V gene: TRBV15; J gene: TRBJ2-1; clone size: few; D gene: TRBD2; CDR3 DNA: TGTGCCACCAGCGGTAGACTAGCGGGTGACAATGAGCAGTTCTTC; CDR3 protein: CATSGRLAGDNEQFF
V gene: TRBV10-3; J gene: TRBJ1-5; clone size: -; D gene: -; CDR3 DNA: TGTGCCATCAGCCCGGGAACTCATCAGCCCCAGCATTTT; CDR3 protein: CAISPGTHQPQHF
V gene: TRBV20-1; J gene: TRBJ1-5; clone size: -; D gene: -; CDR3 DNA: TGCAGTGCAGCAGGTGGCAATCAGCCCCAGCATTTT; CDR3 protein: CSAAGGNQPQHF
V gene: TRBV20-1; J gene: TRBJ2-7; clone size: -; D gene: TRBD1; CDR3 DNA: TGCAGTGGAACAGGGGGCTCCTACGAGCAGTACTTC; CDR3 protein: CSGTGGSYEQYF
V gene: TRBV10-3; J gene: TRBJ2-7; clone size: -; D gene: -; CDR3 DNA: TGTGCCATCAGTGAGAGGGCTGGCTACGAGCAGTACTTC; CDR3 protein: CAISERAGYEQYF
V gene: TRBV15; J gene: TRBJ2-1; clone size: -; D gene: TRBD1; CDR3 DNA: TGTGCCACCAGCAGAGGAGCAGGACAGGGGGCGGATGAGCAGTTCTTC; CDR3 protein: CATSRGAGQGADEQFF
V gene: TRBV12-3/TRBV12-4; J gene: TRBJ2-3; clone size: -; D gene: -; CDR3 DNA: TGTGCCAGCATTCTAGCAGGGGATACGCAGTATTTT; CDR3 protein: CASILAGDTQYF
V gene: TRBV7-2; J gene: TRBJ2-2; clone size: many; D gene: -; CDR3 DNA: TGTGCCAGCAGCTCTTACACCGGGGAGCTGTTTTTT; CDR3 protein: CASSSYTGELFF
V gene: TRBV6-5; J gene: TRBJ1-2; clone size: -; D gene: -; CDR3 DNA: TGTGCCAGCAGTTACCGAGACAGGAGGAGCTACACCTTC; CDR3 protein: CASSYRDRRSYTF
V gene: TRBV6-1; J gene: TRBJ1-2; clone size: few; D gene: -; CDR3 DNA: TGTGCCAGCATAGTACACCGCACCTATGGCTACACCTTC; CDR3 protein: CASIVHRTYGYTF
V gene: TRBV29-1; J gene: TRBJ2-2; clone size: few; D gene: -; CDR3 DNA: TGCAGCGTGATAGCAGGGTCGAACACCGGGGAGCTGTTTTTT; CDR3 protein: CSVIAGSNTGELFF
V gene: TRBV20-1; J gene: TRBJ1-5; clone size: few; D gene: -; CDR3 DNA: TGCAGTGCTCAGCGGGCTCGCAATCAGCCCCAGCATTTT; CDR3 protein: CSAQRARNQPQHF
V gene: TRBV4-3; J gene: TRBJ1-1; clone size: few; D gene: -; CDR3 DNA: TGCGCCAGCAGCCAAGAGGTTCCCGGCACTGAAGCTTTCTTT; CDR3 protein: CASSQEVPGTEAFF
V gene: TRBV5-1; J gene: TRBJ2-7; clone size: few; D gene: TRBD1; CDR3 DNA: TGCGCCAGCAGCTTGGACGCGGGACAGGACTCCTACGAGCAGTACTTC; CDR3 protein: CASSLDAGQDSYEQYF
V gene: TRBV3-1; J gene: TRBJ2-5; clone size: -; D gene: -; CDR3 DNA: TGTGCCAGCAGACCACTTGGAGAGACCCAGTACTTC; CDR3 protein: CASRPLGETQYF
V gene: TRBV9; J gene: TRBJ2-5; clone size: -; D gene: -; CDR3 DNA: TGTGCCAGCAGCGCAACACCACAGGGTCAAGAGTCCCAGTACTTC; CDR3 protein: CASSATPQGQESQYF
V gene: TRBV12-3/TRBV12-4; J gene: TRBJ1-2; clone size: many; D gene: -; CDR3 DNA: TGTGCCAGCAGTAGCCCCGAGAGTCTAACCTATGGCTACACCTTC; CDR3 protein: CASSSPESLTYGYTF
V gene: TRBV10-3; J gene: TRBJ1-6; clone size: few; D gene: -; CDR3 DNA: TGTGCCATCAGTGGGGGTTGGAGAGCAAGCTCACCCCTCCACTTT; CDR3 protein: CAISGGWRASSPLHF
V gene: TRBV5-1; J gene: TRBJ2-2; clone size: -; D gene: -; CDR3 DNA: TGCGCCAGCAGCTGGCAGGGGGGCAACACCGGGGAGCTGTTTTTT; CDR3 protein: CASSWQGGNTGELFF